These 24 T cell receptor beta chains originate from one sample sequenced in a study of cytomegalovirus exposure and HLA in healthy donors. Researchers ran the PCR with 60 Vbeta and 13 Jbeta primers. Some clones are missing from TCRdb's copy, which holds only in-frame ones; the method was immunoSEQ multiplex PCR. The data hold fewer than 130,000 clones, with about 79% observed a single time. Specimen: PBMCs. The receptors here all came from a man aged 50-60 years in good health and CMV-seropositive.

V gene TRBV6-1 combines with J gene TRBJ1-5, with D perhaps matching TRBD1 (6 bases). Trimming removed 6 bases at V and 3 bases at J, with 9 bases between. The CDR3 runs 13 residues. Per germline, CDR1 MNHNS and CDR2 SASEGT. The CDR3 is CASRQGDNQPQHF. The CDR3 DNA reads TGTGCCAGCAGACAGGGTGACAATCAGCCCCAGCATTTT.

This clone was seen only a few times. V is TRBV19 and J is TRBJ2-1; 9 nucleotides match TRBD2. The V gene end was trimmed by 7 bases and the J gene end by 7 bases; junction bases not matched to a gene: 8. The CDR3 loop spans 14 amino acids. Germline V CDR1 and CDR2: LNHDA, SQIVND (reference sequence). CDR3: CASTVAGVMNEQFF. CDR3 DNA sequence: TGTGCCAGTACCGTAGCGGGAGTGATGAATGAGCAGTTCTTC.

The CDR3: CASSLSGGLAYEQYF. The CDR3 nucleotides read TGTGCCAGCAGCTTATCAGGGGGACTAGCCTACGAGCAGTACTTC. This chain joins TRBV7-2 and TRBJ2-7; TRBD2 might be the D (8 bases). V shed 2 bases and J shed 2 bases, with 13 bases lying between them. The CDR3 sequence is 15 residues long. Germline-derived CDR1 and CDR2 are SGHTA and FQGNSA. Supplemented by reference TRBV7-2 and TRBJ2-7, the full variable domain reads GAGVSQSPSNKVTEKGKDVELRCDPISGHTALYWYRQSLGQGLEFLIYFQGNSAPDKSGLPSDRFSAERTGGSVSTLTIQRTQQEDSAVYLCASSLSGGLAYEQYFGPGTRLTVT.

This chain uses TRBV11-2 with TRBJ2-7; D may be TRBD2 (5 bases). The ends were cut back, 5 bases at V and 4 bases at J, with 9 bases in the middle. The CDR3 runs 12 residues. CDR1 SGHAT and CDR2 FQNNGV come from the germline V gene. The CDR3: CASSPSGYEQYF. The CDR3 DNA follows: TGTGCCAGCAGCCCCAGCGGTTACGAGCAGTACTTC.

The chain recombines TRBV19 with TRBJ1-1; D not resolved. V lost 8 bases and J lost 8, with 12 bases in between. Germline values: CDR1 LNHDA, CDR2 SQIVND (reference sequence). The CDR3 sequence is 11 residues long. CDR3 bases: TGTGCCAGTGCTCTGGGCAGGGAAGCTTTCTTT. Protein product: CASALGREAFF. Full variable domain (remainder filled in from reference TRBV19 and TRBJ1-1): DGGITQSPKYLFRKEGQNVTLSCEQNLNHDAMYWYRQDPGQGLRLIYYSQIVNDFQKGDIAEGYSVSREKKESFPLTVTSAQKNPTAFYLCASALGREAFFGQGTRLTVV.

The chain joins TRBV2 to TRBJ2-7; the D gene is possibly TRBD1 (6 bases). From germline, CDR1 is SNHLY and CDR2 FYNNEI. The CDR3 consists of 14 residues. Between the trimmed V and J ends, which lost 5 bases and 4 bases, there was a span of 15 bases. The CDR3 DNA sequence: TGTGCCAGCAGTTGGGACACCCTGGGGTACGAGCAGTACTTC. Translation: CASSWDTLGYEQYF.

This clone came up once. The chain uses TRBV4-2 and TRBJ2-5; TRBD1 matches at 7 bases. CDR3 length equals 14 residues. V trimming: 4 bases; J trimming: 4 bases; junction bases outside the gene matches: 6. The germline V gene encodes CDR1 LGHNA and CDR2 YNFKEQ. CDR3 region: CASSLGQLPETQYF. CDR3 DNA sequence: TGTGCCAGCAGCCTGGGACAGCTCCCAGAGACCCAGTACTTC.

The J gene is TRBJ2-7, the V gene TRBV19; 12 nucleotides agree with TRBD2. V lost 3 bases to trimming and J lost 4 bases; unmatched junction nucleotides: 4. The CDR3 contains 15 residues. Germline V gene sequence: CDR1 LNHDA, CDR2 SQIVND (reference sequence). CDR3 sequence (DNA): TGTGCCAGTAGTATGAGGACTAGCGGGACTTACGAGCAGTACTTC. As protein: CASSMRTSGTYEQYF.

This clone was seen just once. The chain uses TRBV19 and TRBJ2-4; a possible D gene is TRBD1 (7 bases). This CDR3 has 17 amino acids. Per germline, CDR1 LNHDA and CDR2 SQIVND (reference sequence). V lost 5 bases to trimming and J lost 5 bases, with 22 bases between them. The CDR3 region has the DNA TGTGCCAGTAGTGTGACTAGAGGGGGCCTAGTAGAAAACATTCAGTACTTC. Translation: CASSVTRGGLVENIQYF. Based on the CDR3 plus reference TRBV19 and TRBJ2-4, the full variable domain is DGGITQSPKYLFRKEGQNVTLSCEQNLNHDAMYWYRQDPGQGLRLIYYSQIVNDFQKGDIAEGYSVSREKKESFPLTVTSAQKNPTAFYLCASSVTRGGLVENIQYFGAGTRLSVL.

The V and J genes are TRBV5-1 and TRBJ1-1, with TRBD1 matching 8 bases. The germline gives CDR1 SGHRS, CDR2 YFSETQ. The CDR3 totals 14 residues. V shed 2 bases and J 5 bases; nucleotides not matched to a gene: 5. Here the CDR3 reads CASSFGTGTTEAFF. The CDR3 DNA is TGCGCCAGCAGCTTTGGGACAGGTACTACTGAAGCTTTCTTT.

J is TRBJ1-3 and V is TRBV9; 7 nucleotides line up with TRBD1. V shed 3 bases, J shed 2 bases, and the junction held 2 bases outside the gene matches. CDR1 is SGDLS, CDR2 YYNGEE, per germline. This CDR3 has 14 residues. CDR3 in amino acids: CASSGTGAGNTIYF. DNA for the CDR3: TGTGCCAGCAGCGGAACAGGGGCTGGAAACACCATATATTTT.

The chain joins TRBV7-8 to TRBJ1-6; possibly TRBD1 for D (6 bases). Germline CDR1 and CDR2: SGHVS and FQNEAQ. The V and J ends lost 5 bases and 6 bases respectively, with 14 bases between them. The CDR3 length is 15 residues. In nucleotides, the CDR3 is TGTGCCAGCAGCCCGATAGGACAGTTTAATTCACCCCTCCACTTT. The encoded protein is CASSPIGQFNSPLHF.

There are a few counts of this clone. The rearrangement uses TRBV11-2 and TRBJ2-5, with 8 nucleotides matching TRBD1. The CDR3 is 15 amino acids. The V and J ends lost 2 bases and 5 bases, in that order; junction bases with no gene match: 7. The V gene's germline CDR1 is SGHAT and CDR2 FQNNGV. CDR3 sequence: CASSLISGDRETQYF. The CDR3 nucleotides read TGTGCCAGCAGCTTAATTTCCGGGGACAGGGAGACCCAGTACTTC. The variable domain in full, with the rest retrieved from reference TRBV11-2 and TRBJ2-5, is EAGVAQSPRYKIIEKRQSVAFWCNPISGHATLYWYQQILGQGPKLLIQFQNNGVVDDSQLPKDRFSAERLKGVDSTLKIQPAKLEDSAVYLCASSLISGDRETQYFGPGTRLLVL.

The rearrangement joins TRBV7-9 to TRBJ2-7, with D possibly matching TRBD1 (6 bases). Trimming cost V 5 bases and J 3 bases, with 17 bases left between them. Germline CDR1 and CDR2: SEHNR and FQNEAQ (reference sequence). The CDR3 is 15 amino acids. CDR3 loop: CASSLTSTGDYEQYF. In nucleotides, the CDR3 is TGTGCCAGCAGCCTAACCTCGACAGGAGACTACGAGCAGTACTTC.

V is TRBV2 and J is TRBJ1-2; the D gene is possibly TRBD1 (5 bases). The CDR3 is 15 residues long. Germline CDR1 is SNHLY and CDR2 is FYNNEI. V was clipped by 2 bases and J by 7 bases, with 17 bases between them. The CDR3 is CASSEQLAGGGGYTF. The CDR3 DNA reads TGTGCCAGCAGTGAACAATTGGCGGGGGGAGGTGGCTACACCTTC.

The V and J genes are TRBV7-9 and TRBJ2-7; 7 bases are a match to TRBD1. Germline V gives CDR1 SEHNR, CDR2 FQNEAQ (reference sequence). V shed 6 bases, J shed 0 bases, and the junction held 8 bases outside the gene matches. There are 15 residues in the CDR3. DNA for the CDR3: TGTGCCAGCAGTTCACACAGGGGATTCTCCTACGAGCAGTACTTC. Its translation: CASSSHRGFSYEQYF.

V usage is TRBV9 and J usage is TRBJ2-3, with TRBD2 matching over 10 bases. This CDR3 region has 17 residues. The germline gives CDR1 SGDLS, CDR2 YYNGEE. Trimming cost V 2 bases and J 6 bases; bases outside gene matches: 12. CDR3 bases: TGTGCCAGCAGCGTGGGGGCAGCGGGGGGGGGAGGTGATACGCAGTATTTT. Translated: CASSVGAAGGGGDTQYF.

The chain has TRBV9 and TRBJ2-7, with 8 bases that match TRBD1. After removal of 4 bases from V and 6 bases from J, the junction contained 9 bases not matched to a gene. This CDR3 contains 14 residues. Germline-derived CDR1 and CDR2 are SGDLS and YYNGEE. The CDR3 bases are TGTGCCAGCAGCCTCCGGACAGGGTCGAGCGAGCAGTACTTC. Its protein is CASSLRTGSSEQYF.

The chain employs TRBV10-3 and TRBJ2-3; 12 bases match TRBD2. Germline assignment: CDR1 ENHRY and CDR2 SYGVKD. V was clipped by 10 bases and J by 2 bases; unmatched bases: 10. The CDR3 spans 16 residues. The CDR3 protein is CATSSSGGGITDTQYF. CDR3 DNA: TGTGCCACCTCCTCTAGCGGGGGGGGAATCACAGATACGCAGTATTTT.

V and J are TRBV27 and TRBJ2-7, with a possible D match to TRBD1 (6 bases). Germline lookup yields CDR1 MNHEY and CDR2 SMNVEV (reference sequence). Trimming took off 4 bases at V and 5 bases at J, with 21 bases between the two ends. This CDR3 spans 16 amino acids. In DNA form, the CDR3 reads TGTGCCAGCAGTTATCGTTGGGGGACACGGCGGCACGAGCAGTACTTC. This encodes CASSYRWGTRRHEQYF.

The sample holds many counts of this clone. This sample includes further DNA sequences coding for the same CDR3. The V gene is TRBV6-4, the J gene TRBJ1-1; a weak D match, TRBD1 (5 bases). The CDR3 extends over 14 amino acids. Germline values: CDR1 MRHNA, CDR2 SNTAGT. The ends were cut back, 6 bases at V and 1 base at J, with 12 bases in the middle. CDR3 coding DNA: TGTGCCAGCAGCCCCGGAGGGGCGAACACTGAAGCTTTCTTT. This sequence encodes CASSPGGANTEAFF.

The chain recombines TRBV4-2 with TRBJ2-1; the match to TRBD2 covers 7 bases. The CDR3 totals 14 residues. From germline, CDR1 is LGHNA and CDR2 YNFKEQ. The junction had 3 bases not matched to a gene; V was cut back by 0 bases and J by 7 bases. CDR3 nucleotides: TGTGCCAGCAGCCAAGATCTCGGGGGGAATGAGCAGTTCTTC. Translating gives CASSQDLGGNEQFF.

The chain links TRBV6-1 to TRBJ1-2; 7 bases are shared with TRBD1. Germline V gene sequence: CDR1 MNHNS, CDR2 SASEGT. This CDR3 has 14 amino acids. Losses at the gene ends were 1 base for V and 5 bases for J; bases not matched to a gene: 4. CDR3 sequence: CASSEGQGLYGYTF. The CDR3 DNA sequence: TGTGCCAGCAGTGAAGGACAGGGATTGTATGGCTACACCTTC.

In the case of this clone: Other DNA sequences in this specimen translate into the identical CDR3. The chain has TRBV7-2 and TRBJ2-3; possible D gene TRBD2, 5 bases. The CDR3 contains 13 residues. Germline V gene lookup returns CDR1 SGHTA and CDR2 FQGNSA. Trimming pared 1 base from V and 6 bases from J, leaving 8 bases between. CDR3 DNA sequence: TGTGCCAGCAGCTTAGGGAGAGGGGATACGCAGTATTTT. This sequence encodes CASSLGRGDTQYF.